These 23 T cell receptor beta chains were sequenced from one sample in a study of radiation and T cells in renal cell carcinoma. The sample's time point: baseline pretreatment blood. Treatment meaning: 15 Gy SBRT to primary tumor, nephrectomy 4 weeks later. Clones were sequenced by immunoSEQ multiplex PCR, and TCRdb holds only the in-frame ones, with some missing. The sample lists approximately 150,000 clones, less than 90% occurring once. The specimen comprised blood, sampled from a patient whose treatment included radiotherapy and nephrectomy. Receptor source: a woman aged 70-85 years with renal cell carcinoma.

This chain joins TRBV5-4 and TRBJ2-2, with TRBD2 matching over 8 bases. CDR1 is SGHNT, CDR2 YYREEE, per germline (reference sequence). The CDR3 sequence is 16 residues long. Trimming at V came to 0 bases and at J to 6 bases, leaving 7 bases not matched to a gene. The CDR3 sequence is CASSLAGGLMAGELFF. CDR3 DNA sequence: TGTGCCAGCAGCTTGGCGGGGGGGCTTATGGCCGGGGAGCTGTTTTTT.

V usage is TRBV5-1 and J usage is TRBJ2-3; D is tentatively TRBD1 or TRBD2 (5 bases each). V lost 4 bases and J 6 bases, leaving 15 bases between the germline ends. The germline V gene has CDR1 SGHRS and CDR2 YFSETQ. This CDR3 spans 14 amino acids. The CDR3 sequence is CASSPGTSPDTQYF. CDR3 sequence (DNA): TGCGCCAGCAGCCCAGGGACCTCCCCCGATACGCAGTATTTT.

The chain's CDR3 is CASSLTRRGSGDSYEQYF. The CDR3 DNA reads as TGTGCCAGCAGCTTAACACGGAGGGGAAGCGGGGACTCCTACGAGCAGTACTTC. This chain uses TRBV11-2 with TRBJ2-7; 7 bases match TRBD2. With 2 bases clipped from V and 0 bases from J, the junction kept 13 bases outside the gene matches. Germline CDR1 SGHAT, CDR2 FQNNGV. CDR3 length: 18 amino acids.

The chain joins TRBV7-9 to TRBJ2-3; the D gene is possibly TRBD2 (6 bases). Germline loops: CDR1 SEHNR, CDR2 FQNEAQ (reference sequence). Between the trimmed V and J ends, which lost 0 bases and 13 bases, there was a span of 14 bases. The CDR3 is made up of 13 amino acids. The CDR3 loop reads CASSLAGTDSEYF. The CDR3, as DNA: TGTGCCAGCAGCTTAGCGGGGACTGATAGCGAGTATTTT. Full variable domain (remainder filled in from reference TRBV7-9 and TRBJ2-3): DTGVSQNPRHKITKRGQNVTFRCDPISEHNRLYWYRQTLGQGPEFLTYFQNEAQLEKSRLLSDRFSAERPKGSFSTLEIQRTEQGDSAMYLCASSLAGTDSEYFGPGTRLTVL.

The rearrangement joins TRBV27 to TRBJ2-2; D call uncertain. CDR1 MNHEY and CDR2 SMNVEV come from the germline V gene (reference sequence). The ends were cut back, 2 bases at V and 6 bases at J, with 7 bases in the middle. The CDR3 has 13 residues. CDR3 in DNA: TGTGCCAGCAGTTTAGTGACCTCCGGGGAGCTGTTTTTT. It yields the protein CASSLVTSGELFF.

V gene TRBV19 combines with J gene TRBJ2-1, with TRBD2 identical over 9 bases. The CDR3 is 14 residues long. Germline V CDR1 and CDR2: LNHDA, SQIVND (reference sequence). J gave up 6 bases and V 4 bases, and 4 bases lay outside the gene matches. As DNA, the CDR3 is TGTGCCAGTAGTACAGCGGGGGGCCTCAATGAGCAGTTCTTC. As protein: CASSTAGGLNEQFF.

This chain uses TRBV19 with TRBJ2-2; 13 positions agree with TRBD2. V gave up 4 bases and J gave up 5 bases; unmatched junction bases: 7. Germline loops: CDR1 LNHDA, CDR2 SQIVND (reference sequence). This CDR3 is built from 17 residues. CDR3 sequence: CASSRKLAGGPTGELFF. The CDR3 DNA is TGTGCCAGTAGTAGGAAACTAGCGGGGGGGCCAACCGGGGAGCTGTTTTTT.

This clone has just one count. The V call is TRBV28, the J call TRBJ2-7, with TRBD1 identical over 9 bases. The CDR3 sequence is 15 residues long. The germline gives CDR1 MDHEN, CDR2 SYDVKM. Trimming at V came to 3 bases and at J to 2 bases, leaving 5 bases not matched to a gene. CDR3 sequence reads: CASSFGDRDTYEQYF. For the CDR3, the DNA is TGTGCCAGCAGTTTCGGGGACAGGGATACCTACGAGCAGTACTTC.

The chain couples TRBV11-3 to TRBJ2-5; 14 bases are shared with TRBD2. J was trimmed by 11 bases and V by 0 bases; bases with no gene match: 14. The CDR3 extends over 18 amino acids. Germline CDR1 is SGHNT and CDR2 is YENEEA. CDR3 nucleotides: TGTGCCAGCAGCTTAGATCTGAAGTCCGGGACTAGCGGGGGTATACAGTACTTC. Its translation is CASSLDLKSGTSGGIQYF. Combining the CDR3 with reference TRBV11-3 and TRBJ2-5 gives the whole variable domain EAGVVQSPRYKIIEKKQPVAFWCNPISGHNTLYWYLQNLGQGPELLIRYENEEAVDDSQLPKDRFSAERLKGVDSTLKIQPAELGDSAVYLCASSLDLKSGTSGGIQYFGPGTRLLVL.

The J gene is TRBJ2-3, the V gene TRBV4-3; D is uncertain. Trimming shortened V by 2 bases and J by 7 bases, and 16 bases separated the two germline ends. Germline values: CDR1 LGHNA, CDR2 YSLEER. CDR3 length: 15 amino acids. In DNA, the CDR3 is TGCGCCAGCAGCCAAAGGCGGTCGGGCGTATATACGCAGTATTTT. This encodes CASSQRRSGVYTQYF.

The genes are TRBV7-8 and TRBJ2-7, with 7 nucleotides matching TRBD2. Germline V CDR1 and CDR2: SGHVS, FQNEAQ. The junction had 6 bases not matched to a gene; V was cut back by 1 base and J by 3 bases. The CDR3 is 15 amino acids. The CDR3 reads CASSLVRAGNYEQYF. In DNA form, the CDR3 reads TGTGCCAGCAGCTTAGTTAGAGCGGGGAACTACGAGCAGTACTTC.

The chain has TRBV7-9 and TRBJ2-5; D not certain. V shed 1 base and J shed 1 base, with 10 bases lying between them. This CDR3 is built from 15 residues. From germline, CDR1 is SEHNR and CDR2 FQNEAQ (reference sequence). This CDR3 is CASSLGDMGQETQYF. The DNA of the CDR3 is TGTGCCAGCAGCTTAGGGGATATGGGCCAAGAGACCCAGTACTTC.

The chain employs TRBV7-2 and TRBJ2-1; TRBD2 matches at 8 bases. The CDR3 loop spans 14 amino acids. J was trimmed by 4 bases and V by 2 bases; bases with no gene match: 1. Germline CDR1 SGHTA, CDR2 FQGNSA. The CDR3 region is CASSLRGGYNEQFF. Written as DNA, the CDR3 is TGTGCCAGCAGCTTACGCGGGGGGTACAATGAGCAGTTCTTC.

The chain couples TRBV6-1 to TRBJ2-7; D is ambiguous. Germline values: CDR1 MNHNS, CDR2 SASEGT. With 2 bases removed from V and 9 bases from J, the gap between germline ends came to 5 bases. The length of the CDR3 is 10 residues. DNA of the CDR3: TGTGCCAGCAGTGAATTTGTGCAGTACTTC. This codes for CASSEFVQYF.

V is TRBV9 and J is TRBJ2-3, with D maybe TRBD1 (5 bases). Trimming took off 0 bases at V and 4 bases at J, with 12 bases between the two ends. This CDR3 is built from 15 residues. Looked up from germline, CDR1 is SGDLS and CDR2 is YYNGEE. This CDR3 reads CASSVAQGIADTQYF. The CDR3 DNA reads as TGTGCCAGCAGCGTAGCTCAGGGTATCGCAGATACGCAGTATTTT.

The V gene is TRBV9, the J gene TRBJ2-7; 12 bases fit TRBD2. With 0 bases clipped from V and 6 bases from J, the junction kept 7 bases outside the gene matches. The CDR3 has 16 amino acids. CDR1 is SGDLS, CDR2 YYNGEE, per germline. CDR3 coding DNA: TGTGCCAGCAGCGTAGGGACTAGCGGGGTTTCTGGCGAGCAGTACTTC. Translated, it gives CASSVGTSGVSGEQYF. Based on the CDR3 plus reference TRBV9 and TRBJ2-7, the full variable domain is DSGVTQTPKHLITATGQRVTLRCSPRSGDLSVYWYQQSLDQGLQFLIQYYNGEERAKGNILERFSAQQFPDLHSELNLSSLELGDSALYFCASSVGTSGVSGEQYFGPGTRLTVT.

V usage is TRBV11-3 and J usage is TRBJ1-3; 9 nucleotides agree with TRBD1. This CDR3 has 14 residues. Trimming cost V 7 bases and J 1 base; bases outside gene matches: 2. The germline CDR1 and CDR2 sequences are SGHNT and YENEEA. Here the CDR3 DNA reads TGTGCCAGCAACGACAGGGGGTCTGGAAACACCATATATTTT. It codes for CASNDRGSGNTIYF.

The chain joins TRBV19 to TRBJ2-3; no clear D gene. The CDR3 sequence is 14 residues long. Germline V gives CDR1 LNHDA, CDR2 SQIVND (reference sequence). V gave up 3 bases and J gave up 2 bases, with 9 bases separating them. The CDR3 sequence is CASSIGTITDTQYF. The CDR3 DNA reads as TGTGCCAGTAGTATTGGTACAATCACAGATACGCAGTATTTT.

The gene calls are TRBV6-1 and TRBJ1-1; D is undetermined. Germline assignment: CDR1 MNHNS and CDR2 SASEGT. The CDR3 runs 11 residues. V lost 7 bases to trimming and J lost 4 bases, with 7 bases between them. The CDR3: CASMKFTEAFF. CDR3 DNA: TGTGCCAGCATGAAGTTCACTGAAGCTTTCTTT.

This clone was recorded once. This chain uses TRBV4-1 with TRBJ1-5; D gene ambiguous. The CDR3 contains 15 residues. Deletions cut 3 bases from V and 5 bases from J, with 14 bases between. Germline assignment: CDR1 MGHRA and CDR2 YSYEKL. The CDR3 nucleotides are TGCGCCAGCAGCCATGGACCGGGAGGCGATCAGCCCCAGCATTTT. Its protein is CASSHGPGGDQPQHF.

This chain links TRBV14 with TRBJ1-4; no reliable D call. V lost 1 base and J lost 0, with 15 bases in between. The CDR3 has 18 residues. Germline values: CDR1 SGHDN, CDR2 FVKESK. DNA of the CDR3: TGTGCCAGCAGCCAAGCTAGAAGAATAAGTGCAACTAATGAAAAACTGTTTTTT. It yields the protein CASSQARRISATNEKLFF. Complete variable domain (other parts from reference TRBV14 and TRBJ1-4): EAGVTQFPSHSVIEKGQTVTLRCDPISGHDNLYWYRRVMGKEIKFLLHFVKESKQDESGMPNNRFLAERTGGTYSTLKVQPAELEDSGVYFCASSQARRISATNEKLFFGSGTQLSVL.

The genes are TRBV6-1 and TRBJ2-7; perhaps TRBD2 as D (6 bases). Germline CDR1 is MNHNS and CDR2 is SASEGT. The CDR3 is made up of 14 amino acids. The V end lost 2 bases, the J end lost 5 bases, and 13 bases lay between the germline ends. The CDR3 DNA reads as TGTGCCAGCAGTGAAACGCGGGGTCCCCACGAGCAGTACTTC. Translating gives CASSETRGPHEQYF.

This chain links TRBV5-1 with TRBJ1-2, with 7 bases fitting TRBD1. V lost 4 bases and J lost 0; bases outside the gene matches: 3. This CDR3 is built from 14 residues. From germline, CDR1 is SGHRS and CDR2 YFSETQ. Here the CDR3 reads CASSTQGANYGYTF. The CDR3 DNA reads as TGCGCCAGCAGCACCCAGGGGGCTAACTATGGCTACACCTTC.